The rows below give T cell receptor beta chains drawn from one sample of a study of Tregs in tolerant kidney transplant recipients. Libraries were prepared by immunoSEQ multiplex PCR; TCRdb keeps only in-frame clonotypes and omits some of them. The sample lists roughly 69,000 clones; 98% were seen once. The sequencing used Tregs from blood, collected before the transplant. Source of these receptors: a human donor who received a combined kidney and bone marrow transplant. Both conserved end residues are part of each CDR3. Each record gives: D gene, V gene, clone size, J gene, CDR3 protein, CDR3 DNA. A D gene is named only where the DNA matches it firmly. Clone size is stated in some rows and not others, as once, few, many or a class when expanded.

D: .; V: TRBV6-1; size: .; J: TRBJ2-3; CDR3: CATRGGGTDTQYF; DNA: TGTGCCACGCGGGGTGGGGGCACAGATACGCAGTATTTT
D: .; V: TRBV19; size: .; J: TRBJ1-4; CDR3: CASSIRLGANEKLFF; DNA: TGTGCCAGTAGTATACGGCTGGGGGCGAATGAAAAACTGTTTTTT
D: .; V: TRBV5-5; size: .; J: TRBJ1-1; CDR3: CASSLYEGVGAFF; DNA: TGTGCCAGCAGCTTGTATGAGGGGGTAGGAGCTTTCTTT
D: .; V: TRBV6-1; size: .; J: TRBJ2-7; CDR3: CASSEQGSYEQYF; DNA: TGTGCCAGCAGTGAACAGGGCTCCTACGAGCAGTACTTC
D: .; V: TRBV6-6; size: .; J: TRBJ2-7; CDR3: CASSYSLDSSYEQYF; DNA: TGTGCCAGCAGTTACTCGTTGGACAGCTCCTACGAGCAGTACTTC
D: .; V: TRBV10-3; size: once; J: TRBJ2-1; CDR3: CAISEGTDYNEQFF; DNA: TGTGCCATCAGTGAAGGGACTGATTACAATGAGCAGTTCTTC
D: TRBD2; V: TRBV5-6; size: .; J: TRBJ2-1; CDR3: CASSLGLVLAGYNEQFF; DNA: TGTGCCAGCAGCTTGGGTTTAGTACTAGCGGGGTACAATGAGCAGTTCTTC
D: .; V: TRBV11-3; size: .; J: TRBJ2-7; CDR3: CASSLQGNYEQYF; DNA: TGTGCCAGCAGCTTGCAGGGGAACTACGAGCAGTACTTC
D: TRBD2; V: TRBV7-2; size: .; J: TRBJ2-1; CDR3: CASSLVFAGGAVMDEQFF; DNA: TGTGCCAGCAGCTTAGTCTTCGCGGGGGGGGCCGTTATGGATGAGCAGTTCTTC
D: TRBD1; V: TRBV5-1; size: .; J: TRBJ2-7; CDR3: CASSLGRDRAREQYF; DNA: TGCGCCAGCAGCTTGGGGAGGGACAGGGCTCGCGAGCAGTACTTC
D: TRBD1; V: TRBV5-1; size: .; J: TRBJ1-1; CDR3: CASSMGQGKAFF; DNA: TGCGCCAGCAGCATGGGACAGGGAAAAGCTTTCTTT
D: .; V: TRBV11-1; size: .; J: TRBJ2-7; CDR3: CASSPGNSYEQYF; DNA: TGTGCCAGCTCCCCCGGGAACTCCTACGAGCAGTACTTC
D: .; V: TRBV2; size: .; J: TRBJ2-7; CDR3: CASSPLTGWEQYF; DNA: TGTGCCAGCAGCCCACTGACCGGGTGGGAGCAGTACTTC
D: TRBD2; V: TRBV19; size: .; J: TRBJ2-1; CDR3: CASSRGGGVRHYNEQFF; DNA: TGTGCCAGTAGTAGGGGTGGGGGGGTACGTCACTACAATGAGCAGTTCTTC
D: TRBD2; V: TRBV5-4; size: .; J: TRBJ2-2; CDR3: CASSISGGLNTGELFF; DNA: TGTGCCAGCAGCATTAGCGGGGGCCTAAACACCGGGGAGCTGTTTTTT
D: TRBD1; V: TRBV7-2; size: .; J: TRBJ1-5; CDR3: CASSLLTGGDYQPQHF; DNA: TGTGCCAGCAGCTTGTTGACAGGGGGCGATTATCAGCCCCAGCATTTT
D: TRBD1; V: TRBV11-1; size: .; J: TRBJ1-1; CDR3: CASSSTGYTEAFF; DNA: TGTGCCAGCAGCTCGACAGGGTACACTGAAGCTTTCTTT
D: TRBD2; V: TRBV7-3; size: .; J: TRBJ2-1; CDR3: CASSPTSGTYNEQFF; DNA: TGTGCCAGCAGCCCAACTAGCGGAACCTACAATGAGCAGTTCTTC
D: TRBD1; V: TRBV7-9; size: .; J: TRBJ1-1; CDR3: CASSRDRDTEAFF; DNA: TGTGCCAGCAGCCGGGACAGGGACACTGAAGCTTTCTTT
D: .; V: TRBV7-2; size: .; J: TRBJ2-7; CDR3: CASSQRGTAYEQYF; DNA: TGTGCCAGCAGCCAAAGGGGGACCGCCTACGAGCAGTACTTC
D: .; V: TRBV2; size: .; J: TRBJ1-1; CDR3: CASFIGVDTEAFF; DNA: TGTGCCAGCTTCATCGGGGTAGACACTGAAGCTTTCTTT
D: .; V: TRBV9; size: .; J: TRBJ2-2; CDR3: CASNAQGQGFWSGELFF; DNA: TGTGCCAGCAACGCCCAAGGCCAGGGGTTTTGGTCCGGGGAGCTGTTTTTT
D: TRBD1; V: TRBV7-2; size: .; J: TRBJ2-7; CDR3: CASSLRTGVIEQYF; DNA: TGTGCCAGCAGCCTAAGGACAGGGGTTATTGAGCAGTACTTC
D: .; V: TRBV29-1; size: .; J: TRBJ1-6; CDR3: CSVMTVDNSPLHF; DNA: TGCAGCGTAATGACAGTCGATAATTCACCCCTCCACTTT
D: .; V: TRBV7-9; size: .; J: TRBJ2-7; CDR3: CASSSGDSAYEQYF; DNA: TGTGCCAGCAGCTCGGGGGACTCTGCCTACGAGCAGTACTTC
D: TRBD1; V: TRBV11-2; size: .; J: TRBJ2-5; CDR3: CASSLQGDTQYF; DNA: TGTGCCAGCAGCTTACAGGGGGACACCCAGTACTTC
D: .; V: TRBV6-5; size: .; J: TRBJ2-7; CDR3: CASSYIGRGTYEQYF; DNA: TGTGCCAGCAGTTACATCGGCAGGGGAACATACGAGCAGTACTTC
D: .; V: TRBV19; size: .; J: TRBJ2-2; CDR3: CASSSRAGELFF; DNA: TGTGCCAGTAGCTCGAGGGCCGGGGAGCTGTTTTTT
D: TRBD1; V: TRBV18; size: .; J: TRBJ1-1; CDR3: CASSPGQPNTEAFF; DNA: TGTGCCAGCTCACCGGGACAGCCTAACACTGAAGCTTTCTTT
D: .; V: TRBV2; size: .; J: TRBJ2-7; CDR3: CASSGTGEGKQYF; DNA: TGTGCCAGCAGTGGTACGGGAGAGGGTAAGCAGTACTTC
D: TRBD1; V: TRBV7-2; size: .; J: TRBJ2-2; CDR3: CASSLARTGAVYSELFF; DNA: TGTGCCAGCAGCTTAGCCCGGACAGGCGCGGTATATTCGGAGCTGTTTTTT
D: TRBD2; V: TRBV6-1; size: .; J: TRBJ2-7; CDR3: CASSTGTSRSYEQYF; DNA: TGTGCCAGCAGCACCGGGACTAGCCGTTCCTACGAGCAGTACTTC
D: TRBD2; V: TRBV7-2; size: .; J: TRBJ2-1; CDR3: CASSYRLAGNNEQFF; DNA: TGTGCCAGCAGCTACAGACTAGCGGGGAACAATGAGCAGTTCTTC
D: .; V: TRBV19; size: .; J: TRBJ1-1; CDR3: CASNPQGGYTEAFF; DNA: TGTGCCAGTAACCCACAGGGTGGGTACACTGAAGCTTTCTTT
D: .; V: TRBV10-3; size: .; J: TRBJ2-3; CDR3: CAITQEDPISTDTQYF; DNA: TGTGCCATCACCCAGGAGGACCCGATAAGCACAGATACGCAGTATTTT
D: TRBD1; V: TRBV7-6; size: once; J: TRBJ2-1; CDR3: CASSLIWTGVYNEQFF; DNA: TGTGCCAGCAGCTTAATCTGGACAGGGGTTTACAATGAGCAGTTCTTC
D: .; V: TRBV28; size: .; J: TRBJ2-7; CDR3: CASSLVAEIYEQYF; DNA: TGTGCCAGCAGTTTAGTAGCAGAGATTTACGAGCAGTACTTC
D: .; V: TRBV4-1; size: .; J: TRBJ1-3; CDR3: CASSQGRYRAGNTIYF; DNA: TGCGCCAGCAGCCAAGGCCGGTACAGGGCTGGAAACACCATATATTTT
D: TRBD1; V: TRBV30; size: .; J: TRBJ1-6; CDR3: CAWADRKNSPLHF; DNA: TGTGCCTGGGCGGACAGGAAGAATTCACCCCTCCACTTT
D: .; V: TRBV19; size: .; J: TRBJ1-5; CDR3: CASSRQVDQPQHF; DNA: TGTGCCAGTAGTAGACAAGTTGATCAGCCCCAGCATTTT
D: .; V: TRBV9; size: .; J: TRBJ2-2; CDR3: CASREGHNTGELFF; DNA: TGTGCCAGCCGAGAGGGACATAACACCGGGGAGCTGTTTTTT
D: .; V: TRBV5-5; size: .; J: TRBJ1-2; CDR3: CASSLMTAANYGYTF; DNA: TGTGCCAGCAGCTTAATGACAGCTGCTAACTATGGCTACACCTTC
D: TRBD1; V: TRBV5-4; size: .; J: TRBJ2-1; CDR3: CASTQGFGEQFF; DNA: TGTGCCAGCACACAGGGGTTTGGTGAGCAGTTCTTC